These 5 T cell receptor beta chains share one sample of origin, sequenced in a study of PD-1 blockade in classical Hodgkin lymphoma. Here immunoSEQ multiplex PCR was the method, and the copy in TCRdb shows in-frame clones only, minus some. The sample has around 45,000 clones, 60% to 85% seen once; the top ten hold approximately 3%. Relapse was seen in all patients after autologous stem cell transplantation, and brentuximab vedotin exposure was variable. The input for sequencing was peripheral blood mononuclear cells (PBMCs), taken at baseline. These receptor sequences come from a human donor with classical Hodgkin lymphoma.

The chain carries TRBV19 and TRBJ1-5; 9 bases map to TRBD1. The V gene end was trimmed by 1 base and the J gene end by 0 bases; junction bases not matched to a gene: 19. Germline loops: CDR1 LNHDA, CDR2 SQIVND (reference sequence). This CDR3 spans 22 amino acids. CDR3 loop: CASSIGLSSLRDRVYSNQPQHF. CDR3 in DNA: TGTGCCAGTAGTATAGGGCTCTCGTCTCTCCGGGACAGGGTCTATAGCAATCAGCCCCAGCATTTT.

The chain joins TRBV5-1 to TRBJ1-5, with D possibly TRBD1 on 5 matching bases. Trimming left V 0 bases short and J 7 bases short, with 14 bases between. From germline, CDR1 is SGHRS and CDR2 YFSETQ. The CDR3 is made up of 15 amino acids. The CDR3 DNA reads TGCGCCAGCAGCTTGGACGGCAGGGAAGAACAGCCCCAGCATTTT. This gives the protein CASSLDGREEQPQHF.

The V and J genes are TRBV7-8 and TRBJ2-5; D is undetermined. This CDR3 has 15 amino acids. V lost 2 bases, J lost 1 base, and 11 bases lay in between. CDR1 SGHVS and CDR2 FQNEAQ come from the germline V gene. The CDR3 protein is CASSLRSRLQETQYF. In nucleotides, the CDR3 is TGTGCCAGCAGCTTAAGATCCCGGCTCCAAGAGACCCAGTACTTC.

This clone has just a few counts. This chain joins TRBV19 and TRBJ2-3; D is uncertain. Trimming stripped 5 bases from V and 1 base from J, with 4 bases between. Per the germline V gene, CDR1 is LNHDA and CDR2 is SQIVND (reference sequence). The CDR3 covers 12 residues. CDR3 coding DNA: TGTGCCAGTAGTCTAGGCACAGATACGCAGTATTTT. Translating it yields CASSLGTDTQYF.

The J gene is TRBJ2-3, the V gene TRBV4-1; D remains unclear. The ends were cut back, 0 bases at V and 0 bases at J, with 7 bases in the middle. Germline lookup yields CDR1 MGHRA and CDR2 YSYEKL. The length of the CDR3 is 15 residues. The chain's CDR3 is CASSQDAPSTDTQYF. CDR3 in DNA: TGCGCCAGCAGCCAAGATGCCCCTAGCACAGATACGCAGTATTTT.